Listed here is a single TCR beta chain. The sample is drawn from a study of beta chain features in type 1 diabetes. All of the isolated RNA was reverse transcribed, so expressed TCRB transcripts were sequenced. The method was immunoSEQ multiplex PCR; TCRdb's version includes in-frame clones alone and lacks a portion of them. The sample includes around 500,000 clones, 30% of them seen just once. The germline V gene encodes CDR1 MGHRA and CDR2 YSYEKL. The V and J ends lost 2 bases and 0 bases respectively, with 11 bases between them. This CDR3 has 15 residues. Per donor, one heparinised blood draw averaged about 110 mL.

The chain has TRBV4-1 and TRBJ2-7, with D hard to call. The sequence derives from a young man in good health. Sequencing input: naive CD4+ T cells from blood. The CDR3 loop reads CASSQWWTDSYEQYF. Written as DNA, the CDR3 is TGCGCCAGCAGCCAATGGTGGACCGACTCCTACGAGCAGTACTTC.